This TCR beta chain was sequenced during a study of blood T cell repertoires in COVID-19. Study context: The samples span acute and convalescent COVID-19 from the United States, Italy and Spain. Sample material is recorded as cDNA or gDNA derived from T cells, B-cell-depleted T cells, or PBMCs.

This CDR3 region has 10 residues. V lost 7 bases and J 12 bases, leaving 12 bases between the germline ends. Germline loops: CDR1 LNHDA, CDR2 SQIVND (reference sequence). Repertoires were generated with immunoSEQ multiplex PCR, while TCRdb's copy carries only in-frame clones and drops some. The sample records approximately 200,000 clones, roughly 90% being singletons. V gene TRBV19 combines with J gene TRBJ1-1, with D unclear. Input material: peripheral blood. The TCR originated in a woman aged 45-65 years with acute or convalescent COVID-19. DNA of the CDR3: TGTGCCAGTATCAGGCTGAGAACTTTCTTT. Its protein product is CASIRLRTFF.